This TCR beta chain emerged from a study of T cell repertoires in cytomegalovirus infection. The wider study: Public signatures in TCR beta pointed to CMV infection and matching HLA type.

This clonotype was seen only a few times. The antigen remains undetermined. A single record per CDR3 protein comes from TCRdb applying MiXCR to the reads. The data hold roughly 500,000 distinct CDR3 sequences, with around a third observed a single time. CDR3 length: 17 amino acids. Deletions cut 8 bases from V and 0 bases from J, with 20 bases between. The germline gives CDR1 MNHNS, CDR2 SASEGT. Here the sequenced sample was cultured PBMCs, taken from culture after CMV antigen stimulation. V is TRBV6-1 and J is TRBJ2-1; tentative D call: TRBD2 (6 bases). This TCR was sampled from a human donor in good health (CMV status not recorded). Some clones in this sample may be carry-over from other donors' samples. CDR3 DNA: TGTGCCAGCGTACTAGCACTCCAAAGGTCCTCCTACAATGAGCAGTTCTTC. This gives the protein CASVLALQRSSYNEQFF.